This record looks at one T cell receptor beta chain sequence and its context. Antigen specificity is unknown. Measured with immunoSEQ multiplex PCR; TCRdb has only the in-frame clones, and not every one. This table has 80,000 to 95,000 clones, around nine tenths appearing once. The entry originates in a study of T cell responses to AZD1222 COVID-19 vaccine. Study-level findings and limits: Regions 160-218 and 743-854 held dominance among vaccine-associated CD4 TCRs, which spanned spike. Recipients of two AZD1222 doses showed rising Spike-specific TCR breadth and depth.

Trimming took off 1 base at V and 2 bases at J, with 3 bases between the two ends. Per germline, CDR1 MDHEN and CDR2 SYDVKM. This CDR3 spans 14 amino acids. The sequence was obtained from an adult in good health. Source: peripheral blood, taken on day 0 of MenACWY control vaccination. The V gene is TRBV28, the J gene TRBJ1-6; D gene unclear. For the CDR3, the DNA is TGTGCCAGCAGTTTATATACCTATAATTCACCCCTCCACTTT. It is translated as CASSLYTYNSPLHF.